This TCR beta chain came from a study of radiation and T cells in renal cell carcinoma. Across the whole study: Nephrectomy followed 15 Gy stereotactic body radiation by 4 weeks.

On this clone itself: Its antigen is unknown.

Study observations and caveats: Pretreatment tumor biopsies were lacking, so baseline clonotypes are unknown. Top tumor clonotypes rose in blood 2 weeks post-radiation, then contracted.

Sequenced by immunoSEQ multiplex PCR; TCRdb stores in-frame clones only, minus some. The sample includes 100,000 or so clones, 65% to 90% seen only once; the top ten take 7% to 9%. The time point: baseline pretreatment blood. The treatment: 15 Gy SBRT to primary tumor, nephrectomy 4 weeks later. After SBRT, blood was collected at 2 and 4 weeks, plus baseline. This CDR3 comprises 16 residues. Germline V CDR1 and CDR2: KGHSH, LQKENI. V was pared by 0 bases and J by 0 bases, with 11 bases between. The chain recombines TRBV18 with TRBJ1-2; D is ambiguous. This sample comprised blood, obtained from a patient whose treatment included radiotherapy and nephrectomy. The source is a man aged 50 or older with renal cell carcinoma. This CDR3 reads CASSPPSRIPNYGYTF. As DNA, the CDR3 is TGTGCCAGCTCACCACCCTCCAGGATCCCTAACTATGGCTACACCTTC. The full variable domain, in which reference TRBV18 and TRBJ1-2 provide the parts outside the CDR3, is NAGVMQNPRHLVRRRGQEARLRCSPMKGHSHVYWYRQLPEEGLKFMVYLQKENIIDESGMPKERFSAEFPKEGPSILRIQQVVRGDSAAYFCASSPPSRIPNYGYTFGSGTRLTVV.